The source of this TCR beta chain is a study of cytomegalovirus exposure and HLA in healthy donors. General study results and limits: A later analysis showed HLA-associated TCR beta chains outstripping equally common others in clonal expansion.

A remark on this clone: Its cognate antigen is unknown.

Amplification used 60 Vbeta primers and 13 Jbeta primers. Here immunoSEQ multiplex PCR was the method, and the copy in TCRdb shows in-frame clones only, minus some. The table lists about 100,000 clones, approximately 72% of them singletons. V gave up 5 bases and J gave up 2 bases; unmatched junction bases: 6. Germline CDR1 and CDR2: MNHNY and SVGAGI (reference sequence). The CDR3 has 16 residues. V gene TRBV6-6 combines with J gene TRBJ2-6; 7 nucleotides match TRBD1. Material for sequencing was PBMCs. This TCR was recovered from a woman between 40 and 55 years old in good health and CMV-seronegative. The CDR3 here is CASSNLGGAGANVLTF. In nucleotides, the CDR3 is TGTGCCAGCAGTAACCTAGGGGGCGCTGGGGCCAACGTCCTGACTTTC.